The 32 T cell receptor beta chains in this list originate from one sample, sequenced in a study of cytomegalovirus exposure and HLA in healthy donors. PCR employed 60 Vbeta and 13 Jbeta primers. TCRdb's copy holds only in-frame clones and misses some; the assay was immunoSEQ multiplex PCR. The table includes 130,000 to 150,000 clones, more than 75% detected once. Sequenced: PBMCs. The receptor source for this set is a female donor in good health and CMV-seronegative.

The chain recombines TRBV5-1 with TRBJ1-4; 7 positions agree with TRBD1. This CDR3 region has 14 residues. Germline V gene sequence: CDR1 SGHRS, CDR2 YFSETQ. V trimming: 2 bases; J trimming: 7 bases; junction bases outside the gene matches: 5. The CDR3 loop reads CASSLSQGGEKLFF. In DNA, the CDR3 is TGCGCCAGCAGCTTATCCCAGGGGGGTGAAAAACTGTTTTTT.

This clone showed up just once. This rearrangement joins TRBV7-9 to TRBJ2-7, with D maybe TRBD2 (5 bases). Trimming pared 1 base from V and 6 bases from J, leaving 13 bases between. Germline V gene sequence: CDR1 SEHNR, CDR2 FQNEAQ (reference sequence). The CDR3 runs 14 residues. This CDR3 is CASSLELPGSEQYF. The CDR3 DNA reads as TGTGCCAGCAGCTTAGAACTCCCTGGGAGCGAGCAGTACTTC.

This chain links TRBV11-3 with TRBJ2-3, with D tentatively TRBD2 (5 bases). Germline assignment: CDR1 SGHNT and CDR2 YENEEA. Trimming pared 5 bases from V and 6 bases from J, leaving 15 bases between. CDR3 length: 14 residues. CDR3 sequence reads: CASSRGPGIDTQYF. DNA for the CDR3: TGTGCCAGCAGCCGCGGGCCAGGTATCGATACGCAGTATTTT.

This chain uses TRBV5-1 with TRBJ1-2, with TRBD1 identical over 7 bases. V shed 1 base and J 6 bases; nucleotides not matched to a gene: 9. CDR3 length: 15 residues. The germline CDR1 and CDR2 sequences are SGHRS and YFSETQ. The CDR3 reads CASSLFQGGPNGYTF. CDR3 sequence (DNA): TGCGCCAGCAGCTTGTTCCAGGGGGGACCAAATGGCTACACCTTC.

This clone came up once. CDR3 nucleotide sequence: TGTGCCAGTCGACTAGCGGGGGCCCATGAGCAGTTCTTC. Encoded protein: CASRLAGAHEQFF. V and J are TRBV28 and TRBJ2-1; TRBD2 matches at 12 bases. The CDR3 is 13 residues long. Germline V gene data show CDR1 as MDHEN and CDR2 as SYDVKM. V lost 9 bases and J lost 8; bases outside the gene matches: 5.

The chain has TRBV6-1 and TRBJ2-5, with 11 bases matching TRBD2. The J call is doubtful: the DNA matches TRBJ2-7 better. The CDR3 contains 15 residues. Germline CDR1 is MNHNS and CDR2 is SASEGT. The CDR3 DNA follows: TGTGCCAGCAGTGAAGCCGGGACTAGCGGTTACGAGCAGTACTTC. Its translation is CASSEAGTSGYEQYF.

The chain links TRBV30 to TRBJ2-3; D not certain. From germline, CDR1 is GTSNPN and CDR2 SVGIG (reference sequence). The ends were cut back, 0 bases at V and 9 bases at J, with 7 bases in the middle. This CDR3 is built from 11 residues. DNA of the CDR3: TGTGCCTGGAGTGTAGAGAGAACGCAGTATTTT. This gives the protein CAWSVERTQYF.

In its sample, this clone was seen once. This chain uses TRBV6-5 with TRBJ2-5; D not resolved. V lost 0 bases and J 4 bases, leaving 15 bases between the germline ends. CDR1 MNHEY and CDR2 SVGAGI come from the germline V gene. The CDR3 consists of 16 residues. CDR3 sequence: CASSYSITSAVETQYF. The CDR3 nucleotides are TGTGCCAGCAGTTACTCGATAACAAGTGCGGTAGAGACCCAGTACTTC.

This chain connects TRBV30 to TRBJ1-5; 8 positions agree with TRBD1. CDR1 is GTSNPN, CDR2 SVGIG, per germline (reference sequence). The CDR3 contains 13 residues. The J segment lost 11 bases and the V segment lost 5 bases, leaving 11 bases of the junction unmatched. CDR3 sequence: CAWSRTGFYAQHF. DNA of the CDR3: TGTGCCTGGTCCAGGACAGGGTTTTATGCCCAGCATTTT.

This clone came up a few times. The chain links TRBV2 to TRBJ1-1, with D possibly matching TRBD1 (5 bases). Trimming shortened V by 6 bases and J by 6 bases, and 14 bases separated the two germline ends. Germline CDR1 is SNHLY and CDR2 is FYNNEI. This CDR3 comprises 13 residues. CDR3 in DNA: TGTGCCAGCAGCCAAGGAGGGGTCCCTGAAGCTTTCTTT. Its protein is CASSQGGVPEAFF.

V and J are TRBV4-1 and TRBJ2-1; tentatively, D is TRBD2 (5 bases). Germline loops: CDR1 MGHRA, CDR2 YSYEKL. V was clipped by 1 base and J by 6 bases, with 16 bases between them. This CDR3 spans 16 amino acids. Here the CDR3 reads CASSQVFSAAGNEQFF. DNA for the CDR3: TGCGCCAGCAGCCAAGTCTTTTCAGCGGCTGGCAATGAGCAGTTCTTC.

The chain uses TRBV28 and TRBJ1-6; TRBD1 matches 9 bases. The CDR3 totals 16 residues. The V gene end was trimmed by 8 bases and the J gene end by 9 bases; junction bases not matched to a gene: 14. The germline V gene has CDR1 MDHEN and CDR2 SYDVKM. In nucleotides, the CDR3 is TGTGCCAGCTCGAGGTGGGAGGGACAGGGTAGTTCACCCCTCCACTTT. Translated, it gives CASSRWEGQGSSPLHF.

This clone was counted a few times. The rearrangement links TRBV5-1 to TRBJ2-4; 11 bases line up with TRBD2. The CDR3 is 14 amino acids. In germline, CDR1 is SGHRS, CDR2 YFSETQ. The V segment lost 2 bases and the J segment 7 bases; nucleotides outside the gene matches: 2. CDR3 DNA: TGCGCCAGCAGCTTACTAGCGGGGGAGAACATTCAGTACTTC. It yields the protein CASSLLAGENIQYF.

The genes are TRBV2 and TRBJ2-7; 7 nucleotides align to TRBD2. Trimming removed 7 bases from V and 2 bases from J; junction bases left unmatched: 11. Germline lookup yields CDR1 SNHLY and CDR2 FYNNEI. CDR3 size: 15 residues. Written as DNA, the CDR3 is TGTGCCAGCACCTGGGGGGGGTCGTCCCCCTACGAGCAGTACTTC. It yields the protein CASTWGGSSPYEQYF.

CDR3 residues: CASRLNAGGEKLFF. CDR3 DNA: TGCGCCAGCCGACTTAATGCCGGGGGTGAAAAACTGTTTTTT. V is TRBV5-1 and J is TRBJ1-4; the D gene is possibly TRBD1 (5 bases). Germline loops: CDR1 SGHRS, CDR2 YFSETQ. The ends were cut back, 7 bases at V and 7 bases at J, with 17 bases in the middle. This CDR3 comprises 14 residues. The whole variable domain, filled in from reference TRBV5-1 and TRBJ1-4, reads KAGVTQTPRYLIKTRGQQVTLSCSPISGHRSVSWYQQTPGQGLQFLFEYFSETQRNKGNFPGRFSGRQFSNSRSEMNVSTLELGDSALYLCASRLNAGGEKLFFGSGTQLSVL.

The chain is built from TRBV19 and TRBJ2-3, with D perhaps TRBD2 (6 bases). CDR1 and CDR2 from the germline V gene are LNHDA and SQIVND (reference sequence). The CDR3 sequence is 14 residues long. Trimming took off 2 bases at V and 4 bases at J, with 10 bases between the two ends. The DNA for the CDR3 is TGTGCCAGTAGTATAATATCGGGGGCAGATACGCAGTATTTT. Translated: CASSIISGADTQYF.

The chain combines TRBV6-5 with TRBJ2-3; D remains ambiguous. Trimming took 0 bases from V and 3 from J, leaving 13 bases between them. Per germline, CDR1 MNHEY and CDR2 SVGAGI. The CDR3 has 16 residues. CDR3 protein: CASSYSRGFYTDTQYF. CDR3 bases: TGTGCCAGCAGTTACTCGCGCGGATTCTATACAGATACGCAGTATTTT.

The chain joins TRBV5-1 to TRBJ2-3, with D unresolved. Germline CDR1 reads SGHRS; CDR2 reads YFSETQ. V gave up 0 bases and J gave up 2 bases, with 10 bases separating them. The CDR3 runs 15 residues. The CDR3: CASSLARSYTDTQYF. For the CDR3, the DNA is TGCGCCAGCAGCTTGGCCCGGAGTTACACAGATACGCAGTATTTT.

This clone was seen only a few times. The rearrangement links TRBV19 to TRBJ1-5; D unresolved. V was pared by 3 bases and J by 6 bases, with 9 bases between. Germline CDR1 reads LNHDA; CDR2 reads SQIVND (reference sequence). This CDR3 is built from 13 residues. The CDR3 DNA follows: TGTGCCAGTAGTATCCAGGCAGTTCAGCCCCAGCATTTT. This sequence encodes CASSIQAVQPQHF.

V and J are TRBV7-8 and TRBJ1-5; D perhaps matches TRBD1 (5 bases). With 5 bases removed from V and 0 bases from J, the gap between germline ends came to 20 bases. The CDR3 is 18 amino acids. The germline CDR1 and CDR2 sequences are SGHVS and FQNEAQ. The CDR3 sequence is CASSPLGRGRYSNQPQHF. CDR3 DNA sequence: TGTGCCAGCAGCCCCTTAGGGAGGGGACGATATAGCAATCAGCCCCAGCATTTT.

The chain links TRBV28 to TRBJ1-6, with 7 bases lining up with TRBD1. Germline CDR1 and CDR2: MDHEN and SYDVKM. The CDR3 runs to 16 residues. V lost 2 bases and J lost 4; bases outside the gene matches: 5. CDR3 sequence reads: CASSLTGQAYNSPLHF. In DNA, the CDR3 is TGTGCCAGCAGTTTAACCGGACAGGCGTATAATTCACCCCTCCACTTT.

The CDR3 spells CASSAGGAGYEQYF. DNA for the CDR3: TGTGCCAGCAGTGCGGGGGGGGCGGGCTACGAGCAGTACTTC. The chain couples TRBV6-1 to TRBJ2-7, with 8 positions matching TRBD2. Germline CDR1 reads MNHNS; CDR2 reads SASEGT. V was clipped by 4 bases and J by 3 bases; unmatched bases: 5. The CDR3 has 14 residues.

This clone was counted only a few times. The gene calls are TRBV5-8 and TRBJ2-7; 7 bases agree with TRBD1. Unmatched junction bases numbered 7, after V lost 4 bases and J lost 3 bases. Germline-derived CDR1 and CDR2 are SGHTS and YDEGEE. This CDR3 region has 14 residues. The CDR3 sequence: CASSRDRAHYEQYF. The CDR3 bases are TGTGCCAGCAGCCGAGACAGGGCTCACTACGAGCAGTACTTC.

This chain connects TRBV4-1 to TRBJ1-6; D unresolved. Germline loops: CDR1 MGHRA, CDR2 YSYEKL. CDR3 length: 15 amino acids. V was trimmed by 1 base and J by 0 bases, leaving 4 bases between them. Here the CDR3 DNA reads TGCGCCAGCAGCCAAGCTAGCTCCTATAATTCACCCCTCCACTTT. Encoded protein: CASSQASSYNSPLHF.

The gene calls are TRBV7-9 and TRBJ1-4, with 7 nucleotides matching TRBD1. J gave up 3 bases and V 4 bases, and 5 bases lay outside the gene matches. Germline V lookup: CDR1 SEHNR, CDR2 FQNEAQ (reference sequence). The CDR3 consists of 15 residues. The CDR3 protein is CASSSRQGANEKLFF. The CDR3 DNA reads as TGTGCCAGCAGCTCCCGGCAGGGGGCTAATGAAAAACTGTTTTTT. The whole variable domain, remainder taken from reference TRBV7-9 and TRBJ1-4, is DTGVSQNPRHKITKRGQNVTFRCDPISEHNRLYWYRQTLGQGPEFLTYFQNEAQLEKSRLLSDRFSAERPKGSFSTLEIQRTEQGDSAMYLCASSSRQGANEKLFFGSGTQLSVL.

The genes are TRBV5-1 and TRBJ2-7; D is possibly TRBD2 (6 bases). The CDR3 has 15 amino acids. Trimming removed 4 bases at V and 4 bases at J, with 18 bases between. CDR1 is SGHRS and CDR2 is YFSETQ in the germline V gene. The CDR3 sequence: CASSPRGVGSYEQYF. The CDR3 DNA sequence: TGCGCCAGCAGCCCCCGCGGGGTCGGCTCGTACGAGCAGTACTTC.

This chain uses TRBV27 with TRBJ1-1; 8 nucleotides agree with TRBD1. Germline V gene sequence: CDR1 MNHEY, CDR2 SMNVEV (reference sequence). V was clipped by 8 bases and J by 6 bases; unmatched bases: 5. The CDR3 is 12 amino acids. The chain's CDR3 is CASRQGAAEAFF. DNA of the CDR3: TGTGCCAGCCGTCAGGGGGCCGCTGAAGCTTTCTTT.

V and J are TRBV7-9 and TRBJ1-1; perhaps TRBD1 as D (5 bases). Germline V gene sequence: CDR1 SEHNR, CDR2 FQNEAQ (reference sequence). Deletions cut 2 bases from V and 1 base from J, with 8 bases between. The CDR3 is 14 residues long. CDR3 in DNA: TGTGCCAGCAGCTTACGGCAGGGGAACACTGAAGCTTTCTTT. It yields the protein CASSLRQGNTEAFF. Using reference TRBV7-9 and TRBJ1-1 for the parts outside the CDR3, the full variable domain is DTGVSQNPRHKITKRGQNVTFRCDPISEHNRLYWYRQTLGQGPEFLTYFQNEAQLEKSRLLSDRFSAERPKGSFSTLEIQRTEQGDSAMYLCASSLRQGNTEAFFGQGTRLTVV.

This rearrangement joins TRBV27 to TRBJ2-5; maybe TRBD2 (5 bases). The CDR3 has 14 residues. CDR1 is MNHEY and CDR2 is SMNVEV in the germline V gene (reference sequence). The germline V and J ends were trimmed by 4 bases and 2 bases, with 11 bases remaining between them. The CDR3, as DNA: TGTGCCAGCAGTTCCCGGGGAACACAAGAGACCCAGTACTTC. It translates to CASSSRGTQETQYF.

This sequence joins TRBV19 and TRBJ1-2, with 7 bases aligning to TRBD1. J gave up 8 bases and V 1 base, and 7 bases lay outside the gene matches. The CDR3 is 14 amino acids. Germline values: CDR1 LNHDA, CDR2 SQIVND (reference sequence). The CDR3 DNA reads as TGTGCCAGTAGTATAGCGGAGGGGGCGGCCGGCTACACCTTC. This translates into CASSIAEGAAGYTF.

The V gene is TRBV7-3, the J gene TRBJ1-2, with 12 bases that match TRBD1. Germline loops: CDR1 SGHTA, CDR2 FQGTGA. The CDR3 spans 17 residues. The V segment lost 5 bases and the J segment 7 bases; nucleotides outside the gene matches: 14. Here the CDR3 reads CASSPSGTGGAKFGYTF. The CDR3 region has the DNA TGTGCCAGCAGCCCATCCGGGACAGGGGGCGCAAAATTTGGCTACACCTTC.

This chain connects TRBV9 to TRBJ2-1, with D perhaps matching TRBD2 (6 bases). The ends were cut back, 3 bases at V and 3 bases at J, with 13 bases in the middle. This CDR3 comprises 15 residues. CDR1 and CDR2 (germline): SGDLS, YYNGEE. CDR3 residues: CASSDPGLNYNEQFF. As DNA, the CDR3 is TGTGCCAGCAGCGATCCGGGACTTAACTACAATGAGCAGTTCTTC.